A single sample gave rise to the 20 T cell receptor beta chains below, sequenced in a study of blood T cells in healthy people across ages. Combining a sample-barcoded 5' primer with a J-beta primer mix, a second PCR ran for about 6 to 11 cycles. TCRdb analysed the 5' RACE reads with MiXCR anew, one entry per CDR3 protein. Here the sample spans hundreds of thousands of distinct CDR3 sequences, more than 45% being singletons. Specimen: blood. Source of these receptors: a woman aged 80 or over in good health.

This sequence joins TRBV5-1 and TRBJ2-1; 10 bases fit TRBD2. This CDR3 is built from 15 residues. The J segment lost 6 bases and the V segment lost 5 bases, leaving 8 bases of the junction unmatched. The V gene's germline CDR1 is SGHRS and CDR2 YFSETQ. CDR3 region: CASSETSGVRNEQFF. CDR3 nucleotide sequence: TGCGCCAGCAGTGAAACTAGCGGGGTTCGCAATGAGCAGTTCTTC.

The genes are TRBV6-6 and TRBJ2-7; D is undetermined. The CDR3 spans 15 residues. Per germline, CDR1 MNHNY and CDR2 SVGAGI (reference sequence). V was shortened by 6 bases and J by 0 bases, with 15 bases between the two germline ends. In DNA form, the CDR3 reads TGTGCCAGCAGCCATACGGGTGAGAGCTCCTACGAGCAGTACTTC. Protein product: CASSHTGESSYEQYF.

A few counts support this clonotype. The chain links TRBV3-1 to TRBJ2-1, with D perhaps assigned TRBD1 or TRBD2 (5 bases each). The germline V gene has CDR1 LGHDT and CDR2 YNNKEL (reference sequence). The germline V and J ends were trimmed by 4 bases and 6 bases, with 19 bases remaining between them. The CDR3 sequence is 16 residues long. The CDR3 sequence: CASSLSGTLGSNEQFF. The CDR3, as DNA: TGTGCCAGCAGCCTTTCCGGGACCCTGGGGAGCAATGAGCAGTTCTTC.

The chain couples TRBV6-5 to TRBJ1-2, with D tentatively TRBD1 (5 bases). V was pared by 2 bases and J by 11 bases, with 12 bases between. The germline gives CDR1 MNHEY, CDR2 SVGAGI. CDR3 size: 12 residues. CDR3 in DNA: TGTGCCAGCAGTTACGGGGGGGATGATTACACCTTC. Its translation is CASSYGGDDYTF.

The table lists this clonotype with a few counts. This chain connects TRBV29-1 to TRBJ2-5; a possible D gene is TRBD2 (6 bases). There are 13 residues in the CDR3. Trimming shortened V by 3 bases and J by 11 bases, and 19 bases separated the two germline ends. CDR1 and CDR2 from the germline V gene are SQVTM and ANQGSEA. The CDR3 coding sequence is TGCAGCGTTGAGGGTCAGGGAACTCGGGAGCAGTACTTC. Its translation: CSVEGQGTREQYF. Combining the CDR3 with reference TRBV29-1 and TRBJ2-5 gives the whole variable domain SAVISQKPSRDICQRGTSLTIQCQVDSQVTMMFWYRQQPGQSLTLIATANQGSEATYESGFVIDKFPISRPNLTFSTLTVSNMSPEDSSIYLCSVEGQGTREQYFGPGTRLLVL.

The chain combines TRBV6-5 with TRBJ1-1; D is uncertain. The CDR3 has 15 residues. From germline, CDR1 is MNHEY and CDR2 SVGAGI. Trimming removed 0 bases from V and 1 base from J, with 9 bases in between. DNA for the CDR3: TGTGCCAGCAGTTACTCGATAACTGCGAACACTGAAGCTTTCTTT. Amino acid sequence: CASSYSITANTEAFF.

This clonotype was observed at least ten times. V and J are TRBV29-1 and TRBJ2-5; no firm D call. This CDR3 region has 12 residues. Germline CDR1 is SQVTM and CDR2 is ANQGSEA. V gave up 3 bases and J gave up 4 bases, with 9 bases separating them. CDR3 sequence: CSVDMGSETQYF. DNA of the CDR3: TGCAGCGTTGATATGGGTTCAGAGACCCAGTACTTC.

V usage is TRBV29-1 and J usage is TRBJ2-5; D remains unclear. The assigned J gene may be wrong: the sequence end matches TRBJ2-7 better. Germline CDR1 SQVTM, CDR2 ANQGSEA. The CDR3 totals 15 residues. In DNA, the CDR3 is TGCAGCGTTGACCGTGGCTCAAGATCAGGCTCCGAGCAGTACTTC. Translation: CSVDRGSRSGSEQYF.

Ten or more counts support this clonotype. This chain links TRBV4-1 with TRBJ1-2; D may be TRBD1 (6 bases). The V gene's germline CDR1 is MGHRA and CDR2 YSYEKL. This CDR3 region has 14 residues. V was clipped by 1 base and J by 8 bases, with 14 bases between them. The CDR3 nucleotides are TGCGCCAGCAGCCAAGTTGGGACATGGGAGGGCTACACCTTC. It encodes CASSQVGTWEGYTF.

As concerns this clonotype: A much larger clone lies a single base off, so this may be a read error. This sequence joins TRBV3-1 and TRBJ2-1; the D gene is possibly TRBD2 (5 bases). Judging by the DNA end, TRBJ2-7 fits better; the J call may be wrong. CDR3 length: 13 residues. Germline V gene lookup returns CDR1 LGHDT and CDR2 YNNKEL (reference sequence). The CDR3 is CASSRTRNNEQYF. The CDR3 coding sequence is TGTGCCAGCAGCCGCACTAGGAACAATGAGCAGTACTTC.

This clonotype was seen many times. The chain is built from TRBV5-1 and TRBJ2-7; 7 bases map to TRBD2. Trimming cost V 2 bases and J 0 bases; bases outside gene matches: 8. The CDR3 consists of 16 residues. Germline CDR1 SGHRS, CDR2 YFSETQ. The CDR3 bases are TGCGCCAGCAGCTTTGGTCTTAGCGGGCGCTCCTACGAGCAGTACTTC. It encodes CASSFGLSGRSYEQYF.

The genes are TRBV20-1 and TRBJ1-1; maybe TRBD1 (5 bases). CDR1 DFQATT and CDR2 SNEGSKA come from the germline V gene (reference sequence). The CDR3 contains 14 residues. The V gene lost 6 bases and the J gene lost 0 bases, with 14 bases spanning the gap. DNA of the CDR3: TGCAGTGCCGGTTCGCAGGGTCTGAACACTGAAGCTTTCTTT. This encodes CSAGSQGLNTEAFF.

The rearrangement joins TRBV6-1 to TRBJ2-1; 12 bases align to TRBD2. In germline, CDR1 is MNHNS, CDR2 SASEGT. This CDR3 is 19 amino acids long. The ends lost 2 bases at V and 0 bases at J; junction bases unmatched: 8. The CDR3, as DNA: TGTGCCAGCAGTGAAAATACCGGACTAGCGGGGAGCTCCTACAATGAGCAGTTCTTC. This codes for CASSENTGLAGSSYNEQFF.

The count of this clonotype is one. Possible read error: a much larger clone is one base away. This chain links TRBV20-1 with TRBJ2-2, with 11 bases lining up with TRBD2. The CDR3 length is 14 residues. With 6 bases clipped from V and 10 bases from J, the junction kept 10 bases outside the gene matches. CDR1 is DFQATT, CDR2 SNEGSKA, per germline (reference sequence). CDR3 nucleotide sequence: TGCAGTGCCCATAGCGGGAGGGCTGTCGTGGAGCTGTTTTTT. Amino acids: CSAHSGRAVVELFF.

Regarding this clonotype: A much bigger clone sits one base away, suggesting this may be a read error. The rearrangement joins TRBV6-5 to TRBJ2-7, with 14 bases matching TRBD2. Looked up from germline, CDR1 is MNHEY and CDR2 is SVGAGI. The V and J ends lost 6 bases and 7 bases, in that order; junction bases with no gene match: 8. This CDR3 region has 15 residues. The CDR3 region has the DNA TGTGCCAGCAGGGGGACTAGCGGGGGAAACAATGAGCAGTACTTC. This sequence encodes CASRGTSGGNNEQYF.

The chain joins TRBV10-3 to TRBJ2-3, with D possibly TRBD1 on 6 matching bases. Germline V gene data show CDR1 as ENHRY and CDR2 as SYGVKD. This CDR3 has 15 residues. Between the trimmed V and J ends, which lost 4 bases and 3 bases, there was a span of 14 bases. CDR3: CAISAGYRVTDTQYF. DNA for the CDR3: TGTGCCATCAGTGCTGGTTACAGGGTGACAGATACGCAGTATTTT.

On this clonotype itself: A much larger clone differs from this one at a single base, so this may be a read error. This chain joins TRBV28 and TRBJ2-1, with TRBD2 as a possible D gene (5 bases). Per the germline V gene, CDR1 is MDHEN and CDR2 is SYDVKM. This CDR3 spans 15 amino acids. V lost 4 bases, J lost 4 bases, and 14 bases lay in between. CDR3 region: CASSSPEGRYNEQFF. CDR3 nucleotide sequence: TGTGCCAGCAGTTCGCCAGAGGGTAGATACAATGAGCAGTTCTTC. The full variable domain, completed using reference TRBV28 and TRBJ2-1, is DVKVTQSSRYLVKRTGEKVFLECVQDMDHENMFWYRQDPGLGLRLIYFSYDVKMKEKGDIPEGYSVSREKKERFSLILESASTNQTSMYLCASSSPEGRYNEQFFGPGTRLTVL.

The V call is TRBV7-3, the J call TRBJ2-6; 7 nucleotides line up with TRBD2. Germline CDR1 is SGHTA and CDR2 is FQGTGA. The V and J ends lost 1 base and 2 bases, in that order; junction bases with no gene match: 2. The CDR3 sequence is 16 residues long. This CDR3 is CASSLMRGTGANVLTF. The CDR3 coding sequence is TGTGCCAGCAGCTTAATGCGGGGGACTGGGGCCAACGTCCTGACTTTC.

This clonotype was seen more than once but under ten times. The chain recombines TRBV2 with TRBJ1-1, with TRBD1 matching 8 bases. The CDR3 sequence is 13 residues long. J gave up 5 bases and V 6 bases, and 5 bases lay outside the gene matches. Per germline, CDR1 SNHLY and CDR2 FYNNEI. The CDR3 loop reads CASRDRVVTEAFF. DNA for the CDR3: TGTGCCAGCAGGGACAGGGTCGTAACTGAAGCTTTCTTT.

With respect to this clonotype: The junction does not match germline at one end; this may be a read error. This chain connects TRBV7-2 to TRBJ2-7; 10 bases align to TRBD1. In germline, CDR1 is SGHTA, CDR2 FQGNSA. The CDR3 is 14 residues long. CDR3 in amino acids: CASGLRDRGVEQYF. Here the CDR3 DNA reads TGTGCCAGCGGCTTAAGGGACAGGGGTGTCGAGCAGTACTTC.